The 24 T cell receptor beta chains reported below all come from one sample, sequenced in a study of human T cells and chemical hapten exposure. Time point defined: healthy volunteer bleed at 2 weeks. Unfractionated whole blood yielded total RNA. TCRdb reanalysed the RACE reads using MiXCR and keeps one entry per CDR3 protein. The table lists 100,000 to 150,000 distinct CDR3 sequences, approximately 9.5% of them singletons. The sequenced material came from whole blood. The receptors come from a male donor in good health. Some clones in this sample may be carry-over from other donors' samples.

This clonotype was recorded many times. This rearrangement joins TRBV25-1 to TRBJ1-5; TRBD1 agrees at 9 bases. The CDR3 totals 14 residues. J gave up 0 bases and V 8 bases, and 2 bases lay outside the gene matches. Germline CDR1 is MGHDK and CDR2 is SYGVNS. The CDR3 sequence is CASGGQGSNQPQHF. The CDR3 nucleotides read TGTGCCAGCGGGGGACAGGGTAGCAATCAGCCCCAGCATTTT.

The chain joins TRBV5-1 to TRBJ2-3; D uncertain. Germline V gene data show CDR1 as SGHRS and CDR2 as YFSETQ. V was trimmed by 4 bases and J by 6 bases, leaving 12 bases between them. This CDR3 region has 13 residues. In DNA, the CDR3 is TGCGCCAGCAGCACGTACGCGGTGGATACGCAGTATTTT. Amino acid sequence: CASSTYAVDTQYF.

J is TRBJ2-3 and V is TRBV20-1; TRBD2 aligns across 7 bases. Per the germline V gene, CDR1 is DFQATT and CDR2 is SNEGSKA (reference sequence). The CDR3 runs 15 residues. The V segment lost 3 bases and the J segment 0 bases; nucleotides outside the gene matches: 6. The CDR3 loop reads CSASGPAGSTDTQYF. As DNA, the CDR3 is TGCAGTGCTAGTGGACCAGCGGGGAGCACAGATACGCAGTATTTT.

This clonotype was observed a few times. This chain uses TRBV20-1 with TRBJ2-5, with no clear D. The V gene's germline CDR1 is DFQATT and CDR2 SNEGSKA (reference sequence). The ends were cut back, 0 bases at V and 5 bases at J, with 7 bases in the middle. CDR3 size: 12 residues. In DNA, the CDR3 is TGCAGTGCTAGAGATCAGGTTGAGACCCAGTACTTC. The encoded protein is CSARDQVETQYF.

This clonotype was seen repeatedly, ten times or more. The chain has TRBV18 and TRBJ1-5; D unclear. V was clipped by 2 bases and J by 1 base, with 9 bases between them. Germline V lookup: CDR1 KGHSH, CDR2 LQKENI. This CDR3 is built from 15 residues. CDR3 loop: CASSPATASNQPQHF. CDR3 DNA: TGTGCCAGCTCACCAGCAACGGCCAGCAATCAGCCCCAGCATTTT.

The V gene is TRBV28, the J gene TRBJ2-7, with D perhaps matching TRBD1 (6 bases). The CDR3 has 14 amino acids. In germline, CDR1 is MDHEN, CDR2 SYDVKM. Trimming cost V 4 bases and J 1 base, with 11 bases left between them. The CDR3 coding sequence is TGTGCCAGCAGTTCGCCCAGGGGATCCTACGAGCAGTACTTC. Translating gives CASSSPRGSYEQYF. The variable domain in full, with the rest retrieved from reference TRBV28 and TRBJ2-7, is DVKVTQSSRYLVKRTGEKVFLECVQDMDHENMFWYRQDPGLGLRLIYFSYDVKMKEKGDIPEGYSVSREKKERFSLILESASTNQTSMYLCASSSPRGSYEQYFGPGTRLTVT.

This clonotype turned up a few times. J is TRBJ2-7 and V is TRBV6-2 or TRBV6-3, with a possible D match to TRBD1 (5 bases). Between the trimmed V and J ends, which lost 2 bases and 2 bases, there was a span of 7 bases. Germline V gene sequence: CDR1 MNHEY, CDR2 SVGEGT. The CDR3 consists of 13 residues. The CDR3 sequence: CASSYQDTYEQYF. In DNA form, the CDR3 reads TGTGCCAGCAGTTACCAGGACACCTACGAGCAGTACTTC.

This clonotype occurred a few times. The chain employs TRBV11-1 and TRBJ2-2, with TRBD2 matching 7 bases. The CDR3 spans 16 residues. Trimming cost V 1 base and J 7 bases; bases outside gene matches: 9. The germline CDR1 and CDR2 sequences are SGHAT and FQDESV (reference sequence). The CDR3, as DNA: TGTGCCAGCAGCTTAGACCAGCGGGAATACGGCGGGGAGCTGTTTTTT. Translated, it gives CASSLDQREYGGELFF.

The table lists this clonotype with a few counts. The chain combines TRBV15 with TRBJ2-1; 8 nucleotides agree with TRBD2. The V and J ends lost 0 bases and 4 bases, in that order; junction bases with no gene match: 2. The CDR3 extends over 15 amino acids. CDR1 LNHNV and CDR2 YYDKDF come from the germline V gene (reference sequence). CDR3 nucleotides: TGTGCCACCAGCAGAGAGCGGGAGGAATACAATGAGCAGTTCTTC. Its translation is CATSREREEYNEQFF.

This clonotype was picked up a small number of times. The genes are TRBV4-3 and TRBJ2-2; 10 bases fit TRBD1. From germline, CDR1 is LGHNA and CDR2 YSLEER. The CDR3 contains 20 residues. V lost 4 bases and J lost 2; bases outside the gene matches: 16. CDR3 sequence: CASSPRDRGAHNRNTGELFF. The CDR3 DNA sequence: TGCGCCAGCAGCCCCCGGGACAGGGGCGCTCATAATAGAAACACCGGGGAGCTGTTTTTT.

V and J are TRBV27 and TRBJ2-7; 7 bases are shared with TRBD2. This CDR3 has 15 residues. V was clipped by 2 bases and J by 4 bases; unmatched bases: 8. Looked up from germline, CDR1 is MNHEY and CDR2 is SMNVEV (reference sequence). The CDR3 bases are TGTGCCAGCAGTTTAGGGGTCGCGGGAGCGTACGAGCAGTACTTC. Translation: CASSLGVAGAYEQYF.

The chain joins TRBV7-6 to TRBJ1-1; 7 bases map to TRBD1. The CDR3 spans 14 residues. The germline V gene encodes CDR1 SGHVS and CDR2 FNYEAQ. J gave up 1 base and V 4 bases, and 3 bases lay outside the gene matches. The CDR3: CASSSGQRNTEAFF. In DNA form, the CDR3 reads TGTGCCAGCAGCTCGGGACAGAGGAACACTGAAGCTTTCTTT.

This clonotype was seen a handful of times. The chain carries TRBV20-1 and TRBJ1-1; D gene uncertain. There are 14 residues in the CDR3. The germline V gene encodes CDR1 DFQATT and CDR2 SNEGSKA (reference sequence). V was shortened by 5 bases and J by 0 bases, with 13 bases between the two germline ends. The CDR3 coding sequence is TGCAGTGCTCCCGAGGTTAGGGTGAACACTGAAGCTTTCTTT. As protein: CSAPEVRVNTEAFF.

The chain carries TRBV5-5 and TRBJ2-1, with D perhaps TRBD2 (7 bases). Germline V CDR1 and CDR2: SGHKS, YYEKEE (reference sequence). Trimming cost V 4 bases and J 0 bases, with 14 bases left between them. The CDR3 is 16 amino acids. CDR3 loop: CASSAGVGASYNEQFF. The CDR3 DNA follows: TGTGCCAGCAGCGCGGGGGTGGGGGCCTCCTACAATGAGCAGTTCTTC.

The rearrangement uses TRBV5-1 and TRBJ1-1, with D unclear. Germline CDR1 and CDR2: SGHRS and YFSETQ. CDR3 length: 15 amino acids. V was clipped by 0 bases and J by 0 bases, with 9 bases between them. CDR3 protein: CASSLEASMNTEAFF. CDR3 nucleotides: TGCGCCAGCAGCTTGGAGGCCAGCATGAACACTGAAGCTTTCTTT.

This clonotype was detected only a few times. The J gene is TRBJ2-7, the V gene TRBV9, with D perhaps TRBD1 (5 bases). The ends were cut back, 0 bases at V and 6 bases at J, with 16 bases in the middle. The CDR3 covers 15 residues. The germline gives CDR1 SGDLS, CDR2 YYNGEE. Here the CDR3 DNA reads TGTGCCAGCAGCGTAGTTAACAGAAAAAGGGGCGAGCAGTACTTC. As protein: CASSVVNRKRGEQYF.

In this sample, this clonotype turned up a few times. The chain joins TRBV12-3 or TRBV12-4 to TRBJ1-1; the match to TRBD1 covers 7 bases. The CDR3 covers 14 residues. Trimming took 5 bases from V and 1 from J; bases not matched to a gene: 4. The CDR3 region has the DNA TGTGCCAGCAGTCCCGGGACAGAGAACACTGAAGCTTTCTTT. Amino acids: CASSPGTENTEAFF.

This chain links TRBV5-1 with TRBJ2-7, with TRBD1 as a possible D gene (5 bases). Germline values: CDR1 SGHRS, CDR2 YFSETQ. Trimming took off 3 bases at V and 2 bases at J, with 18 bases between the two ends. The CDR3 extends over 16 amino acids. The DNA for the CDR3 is TGCGCCAGCAGCTCCGGTCAGGGCACCGAGGCCTACGAGCAGTACTTC. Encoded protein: CASSSGQGTEAYEQYF.

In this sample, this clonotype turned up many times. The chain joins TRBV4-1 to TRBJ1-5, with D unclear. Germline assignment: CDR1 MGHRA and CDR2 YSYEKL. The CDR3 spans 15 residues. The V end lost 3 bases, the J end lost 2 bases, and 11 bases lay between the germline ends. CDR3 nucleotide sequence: TGCGCCAGCAGCCAGGACCAAGGAGGCAATCAGCCCCAGCATTTT. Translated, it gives CASSQDQGGNQPQHF.

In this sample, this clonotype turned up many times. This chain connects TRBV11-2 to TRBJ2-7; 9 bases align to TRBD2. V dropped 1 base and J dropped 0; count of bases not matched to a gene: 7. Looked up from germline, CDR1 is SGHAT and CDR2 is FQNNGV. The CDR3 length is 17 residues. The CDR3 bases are TGTGCCAGCAGCTTAGCCCCCCGACTAGCGGTCTCCTACGAGCAGTACTTC. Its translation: CASSLAPRLAVSYEQYF.

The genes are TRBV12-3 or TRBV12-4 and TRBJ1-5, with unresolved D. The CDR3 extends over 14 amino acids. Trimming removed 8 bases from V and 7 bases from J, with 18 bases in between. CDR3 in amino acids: CASGASPTGQPQHF. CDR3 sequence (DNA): TGTGCCAGCGGTGCGTCACCTACGGGACAGCCCCAGCATTTT.

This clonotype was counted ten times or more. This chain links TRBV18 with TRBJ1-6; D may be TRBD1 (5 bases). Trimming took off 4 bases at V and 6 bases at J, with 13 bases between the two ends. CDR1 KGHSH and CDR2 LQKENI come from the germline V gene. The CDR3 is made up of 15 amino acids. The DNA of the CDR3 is TGTGCCAGCTCACTGCCGGGACCTGGTAATTCACCCCTCCACTTT. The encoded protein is CASSLPGPGNSPLHF. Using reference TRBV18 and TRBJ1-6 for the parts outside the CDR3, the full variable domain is NAGVMQNPRHLVRRRGQEARLRCSPMKGHSHVYWYRQLPEEGLKFMVYLQKENIIDESGMPKERFSAEFPKEGPSILRIQQVVRGDSAAYFCASSLPGPGNSPLHFGNGTRLTVT.

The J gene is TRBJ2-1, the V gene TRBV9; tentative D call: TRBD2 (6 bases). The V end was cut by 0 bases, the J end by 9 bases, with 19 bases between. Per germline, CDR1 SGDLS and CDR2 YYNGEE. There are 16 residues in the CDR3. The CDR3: CASSVEEGSSRGEQFF. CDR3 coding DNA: TGTGCCAGCAGCGTAGAGGAGGGTTCGAGTAGGGGTGAGCAGTTCTTC.

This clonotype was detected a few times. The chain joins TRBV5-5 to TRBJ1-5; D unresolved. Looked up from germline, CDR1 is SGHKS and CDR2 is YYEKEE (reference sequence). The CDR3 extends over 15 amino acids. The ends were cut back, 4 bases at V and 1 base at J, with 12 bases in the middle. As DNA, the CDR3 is TGTGCCAGCAGCCTCGACACGCGGAGCAATCAGCCCCAGCATTTT. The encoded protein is CASSLDTRSNQPQHF.